The clone carrying this T cell receptor (beta chain) occurred many times. Its antigen is not identified. Building the TCR beta libraries relied on iRepertoire HTBI primers, and CDR3 regions underwent Arm-PCR. TCRdb re-derived calls from the multiplex PCR reads in MiXCR, one entry per CDR3 protein. The data contain about 620,000 distinct CDR3 sequences, approximately 15% of them singletons. The data were taken from a study of regulatory T cells in long-lasting Graves disease. Study-wide points: New patients shared fewer public clonotypes (approximately 1,000) than persistent patients did (fewer than 3,000).

Time point noted: newly diagnosed GD, antithyroid drugs for less than 3 months. From PBMCs, RNA was extracted and then used to make the TCR library. V was shortened by 0 bases and J by 3 bases, with 10 bases between the two germline ends. There are 14 residues in the CDR3. Germline-derived CDR1 and CDR2 are DFQATT and SNEGSKA (reference sequence). The sample was also reused in another study, on T cells in Graves' hyperthyroidism and ophthalmopathy. That source adds: Appearing also in blood were most of the thyroid clonotypes expanded above 0.001. Classification by a 13 V-J model distinguished ophthalmopathy from stable hyperthyroidism.

The material sequenced was peripheral blood mononuclear cells (PBMCs), taken at new diagnosis, from a patient treated with antithyroid drugs. The V gene is TRBV20-1, the J gene TRBJ2-3; a possible D gene is TRBD1 (5 bases). This receptor was taken from a woman aged 30 to 39 with Graves disease. The CDR3 bases are TGCAGTGCTAGAGATGGGCAGGGAACAGATACGCAGTATTTT. Residues: CSARDGQGTDTQYF.